This T cell receptor (beta chain) was found in a study of cytomegalovirus exposure and HLA in healthy donors. As for the study in general: Among the roughly 370 genotyped donors, 65% to 90% were placed in the Caucasian-associated ancestry cluster.

V was trimmed by 1 base and J by 4 bases, leaving 10 bases between them. The CDR3 contains 14 residues. Germline loops: CDR1 SGHVS, CDR2 FQNEAQ. Both 60 Vbeta primers and 13 Jbeta primers went into the PCR. TCRdb's table, derived via immunoSEQ multiplex PCR, lists solely in-frame clones and lacks some. The sample includes some 160,000 clones, roughly 79% of them seen just once. This receptor was identified in a woman under 40 in good health and CMV-seronegative. The specimen sequenced was PBMCs. The rearrangement joins TRBV7-8 to TRBJ1-2; D unclear. CDR3 coding DNA: TGTGCCAGCAGCTTAGGGCCGGGAACCTATGGCTACACCTTC. Amino acid sequence: CASSLGPGTYGYTF. The variable domain in full, completed from reference TRBV7-8 and TRBJ1-2, reads GAGVSQSPRYKVAKRGQDVALRCDPISGHVSLFWYQQALGQGPEFLTYFQNEAQLDKSGLPSDRFFAERPEGSVSTLKIQRTQQEDSAVYLCASSLGPGTYGYTFGSGTRLTVV.